This T cell receptor (beta chain) derives from a study of T cells in Graves' hyperthyroidism and ophthalmopathy. Looking at the study overall: Before treatment of any kind, peripheral blood was taken at initial diagnosis.

Study-wide findings and caveats: The model foresaw ophthalmopathy a median 6.5 months prior to onset.

TCR beta CDR3 regions were amplified from RNA transcripts. In the first-round RT-PCR of the TCR CDR3, the HTBI primer set was used. One entry per CDR3 protein results from TCRdb running MiXCR on the multiplex PCR reads. The sample lists 400,000 to 600,000 distinct CDR3 sequences, roughly 15% occurring once. This clonotype was found many times. The antigen is not known. CDR3 length: 13 amino acids. Trimming removed 3 bases from V and 5 bases from J, with 11 bases in between. Germline lookup yields CDR1 SGHRS and CDR2 YFSETQ. The chain joins TRBV5-1 to TRBJ2-5; no definite D call. Sequences were obtained from blood. This TCR was recovered from a woman younger than 45 with Graves' ophthalmopathy. The CDR3: CASSSVGFETQYF. DNA for the CDR3: TGCGCCAGCAGCTCGGTGGGGTTCGAGACCCAGTACTTC.